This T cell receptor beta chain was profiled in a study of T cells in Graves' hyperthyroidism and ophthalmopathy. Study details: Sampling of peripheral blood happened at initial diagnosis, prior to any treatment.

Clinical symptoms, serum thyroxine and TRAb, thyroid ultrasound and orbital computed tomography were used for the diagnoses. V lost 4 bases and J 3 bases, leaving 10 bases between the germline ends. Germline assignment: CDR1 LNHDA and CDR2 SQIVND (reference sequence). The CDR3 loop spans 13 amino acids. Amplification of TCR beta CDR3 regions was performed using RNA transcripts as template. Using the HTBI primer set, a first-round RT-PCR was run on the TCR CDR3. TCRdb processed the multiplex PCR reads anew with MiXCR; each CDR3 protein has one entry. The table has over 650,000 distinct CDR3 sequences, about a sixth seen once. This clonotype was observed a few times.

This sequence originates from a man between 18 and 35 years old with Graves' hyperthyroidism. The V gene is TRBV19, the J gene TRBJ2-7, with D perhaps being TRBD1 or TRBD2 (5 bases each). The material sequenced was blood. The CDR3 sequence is CASSRGYNYEQYF. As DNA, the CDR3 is TGTGCCAGTAGTAGGGGGTATAACTACGAGCAGTACTTC.